These 27 T cell receptor beta chains were all obtained from the same sample, sequenced in a study of Graves' ophthalmopathy and Graves' hyperthyroidism. CDR3 regions of TCR beta were amplified from RNA transcripts. Investigators did first-round RT-PCR with HTBI primers, then second-round multiplex PCR. MiXCR, applied by TCRdb to the multiplex PCR reads, yields one record per CDR3 protein. The sample yields roughly 480,000 distinct CDR3 sequences, roughly an eighth seen once. Input material: blood. The receptors here all came from a woman aged 25 to 39 with Graves' ophthalmopathy.

There are many counts of this clonotype. The chain has TRBV19 and TRBJ2-6, with TRBD1 identical over 8 bases. With 5 bases clipped from V and 0 bases from J, the junction kept 6 bases outside the gene matches. Germline V gene lookup returns CDR1 LNHDA and CDR2 SQIVND (reference sequence). The CDR3 runs 17 residues. The CDR3: CASSFSGTGSGANVLTF. CDR3 sequence (DNA): TGTGCCAGTAGTTTCTCCGGGACAGGCTCTGGGGCCAACGTCCTGACTTTC.

The chain joins TRBV7-3 to TRBJ2-6, with D hard to call. In germline, CDR1 is SGHTA, CDR2 FQGTGA. Trimming pared 5 bases from V and 0 bases from J, leaving 11 bases between. The length of the CDR3 is 16 residues. The CDR3 sequence is CASSPQRSSGANVLTF. For the CDR3, the DNA is TGTGCCAGCAGCCCCCAAAGGAGCTCTGGGGCCAACGTCCTGACTTTC.

This chain joins TRBV11-2 and TRBJ1-2; 9 nucleotides match TRBD1. The germline CDR1 and CDR2 sequences are SGHAT and FQNNGV. The CDR3 runs to 15 residues. Trimming took 4 bases from V and 6 from J; bases not matched to a gene: 9. The DNA of the CDR3 is TGTGCCAGCAGCTCTAGTGGGACAGGGTCTGATGGCTACACCTTC. This encodes CASSSSGTGSDGYTF.

This clonotype was seen at least ten times. The chain has TRBV30 and TRBJ1-1, with D unclear. The CDR3 has 13 amino acids. V lost 0 bases and J 2 bases, leaving 7 bases between the germline ends. Germline V gives CDR1 GTSNPN, CDR2 SVGIG (reference sequence). CDR3 residues: CAWSVQANTEAFF. Written as DNA, the CDR3 is TGTGCCTGGAGTGTACAAGCTAACACTGAAGCTTTCTTT.

At least ten counts were recorded for this clonotype. The genes are TRBV6-1 and TRBJ2-7, with D perhaps TRBD1 or TRBD2 (5 bases each). Trimming took off 2 bases at V and 1 base at J, with 9 bases between the two ends. This CDR3 contains 14 residues. CDR1 MNHNS and CDR2 SASEGT come from the germline V gene. CDR3 sequence reads: CASSEWGRSYEQYF. DNA of the CDR3: TGTGCCAGCAGTGAATGGGGGAGATCCTACGAGCAGTACTTC.

This clonotype was seen many times. The chain uses TRBV18 and TRBJ1-2; D is unclear. The germline V and J ends were trimmed by 0 bases and 4 bases, with 9 bases remaining between them. Germline V gene data show CDR1 as KGHSH and CDR2 as LQKENI. The CDR3 length is 14 residues. In DNA form, the CDR3 reads TGTGCCAGCTCACCACCGGCCAGAGTCTATGGCTACACCTTC. Translated, it gives CASSPPARVYGYTF.

This clonotype appeared a few times. This sequence may be a read error, since a much larger clone differs from it by one base. The chain is built from TRBV28 and TRBJ2-2; weak D call: TRBD2 (5 bases). The CDR3 runs 13 residues. The germline V gene encodes CDR1 MDHEN and CDR2 SYDVKM. The CDR3 nucleotides read TGTGCCAGCACCGTTTCTAGCACCGGGGAGCTGTGTTTT. Its translation is CASTVSSTGELCF.

The rearrangement joins TRBV7-9 to TRBJ2-5, with 13 nucleotides matching TRBD2. The V gene's germline CDR1 is SEHNR and CDR2 FQNEAQ (reference sequence). This CDR3 comprises 16 residues. Trimming at V came to 3 bases and at J to 4 bases, leaving 5 bases not matched to a gene. The CDR3 bases are TGTGCCAGCAGCTTCCCGACTAGCGGGGGGCTAGAGACCCAGTACTTC. It yields the protein CASSFPTSGGLETQYF.

This clonotype has ten or more counts. V usage is TRBV19 and J usage is TRBJ1-1; D remains unclear. The CDR3 is 15 residues long. The V and J ends lost 6 bases and 5 bases respectively, with 19 bases between them. Germline CDR1 and CDR2: LNHDA and SQIVND (reference sequence). The CDR3 loop is CASRSQGPLGTEAFF. DNA of the CDR3: TGTGCCAGTAGATCCCAAGGTCCACTGGGGACTGAAGCTTTCTTT.

This clonotype showed up many times. The chain is built from TRBV20-1 and TRBJ1-6, with D uncertain. The CDR3 totals 18 residues. Trimming stripped 0 bases from V and 0 bases from J, with 15 bases between. The germline V gene has CDR1 DFQATT and CDR2 SNEGSKA (reference sequence). The CDR3 here is CSARDPFGLGSYNSPLHF. In DNA, the CDR3 is TGCAGTGCTAGAGACCCTTTCGGGCTGGGCTCCTATAATTCACCCCTCCACTTT.

The genes are TRBV30 and TRBJ1-6, with D possibly matching TRBD1 (5 bases). Trimming shortened V by 0 bases and J by 14 bases, and 20 bases separated the two germline ends. The CDR3 is 15 residues long. Per germline, CDR1 GTSNPN and CDR2 SVGIG (reference sequence). The CDR3 reads CAWSVPAGWNMALHF. In DNA, the CDR3 is TGTGCCTGGAGTGTCCCGGCAGGGTGGAATATGGCCCTCCACTTT.

This chain connects TRBV13 to TRBJ2-3; 15 nucleotides match TRBD2. This CDR3 is built from 20 residues. Unmatched junction bases numbered 22, after V lost 8 bases and J lost 7 bases. Germline-derived CDR1 and CDR2 are PRHDT and FYEKMQ (reference sequence). Here the CDR3 reads CASGPGPTGLAGGLLNTQYF. The CDR3 DNA is TGTGCCAGCGGGCCCGGACCCACCGGACTAGCGGGGGGGCTTTTGAATACGCAGTATTTT. The variable domain in full, completed from reference TRBV13 and TRBJ2-3, reads AAGVIQSPRHLIKEKRETATLKCYPIPRHDTVYWYQQGPGQDPQFLISFYEKMQSDKGSIPDRFSAQQFSDYHSELNMSSLELGDSALYFCASGPGPTGLAGGLLNTQYFGPGTRLTVL.

This clonotype was observed many times. For the CDR3, the DNA is TGTGCCAGCAGCGTAGGGGACAGGGTCAATCAGCCCCAGCATTTT. This encodes CASSVGDRVNQPQHF. The chain has TRBV9 and TRBJ1-5; 9 bases align to TRBD1. The CDR3 is 15 amino acids. Germline values: CDR1 SGDLS, CDR2 YYNGEE. V gave up 0 bases and J gave up 3 bases; unmatched junction bases: 1.

Many counts were recorded for this clonotype. The rearrangement uses TRBV2 and TRBJ2-7; 7 bases match TRBD1. The ends lost 6 bases at V and 5 bases at J; junction bases unmatched: 10. Germline V gene lookup returns CDR1 SNHLY and CDR2 FYNNEI. The CDR3 spans 14 residues. DNA of the CDR3: TGTGCCAGCAGGGACTGGACAGGTAGGGACGAGCAGTACTTC. This gives the protein CASRDWTGRDEQYF.

This clonotype was seen repeatedly, ten times or more. V usage is TRBV28 and J usage is TRBJ2-7; D perhaps matches TRBD2 (6 bases). Germline CDR1 and CDR2: MDHEN and SYDVKM. Trimming took 6 bases from V and 4 from J, leaving 19 bases between them. The CDR3 has 15 amino acids. DNA of the CDR3: TGTGCCAGCAGCGGGTTTGGGGACTCCCTGTACGAGCAGTACTTC. It is translated as CASSGFGDSLYEQYF.

This clonotype was found many times. The chain is built from TRBV10-1 and TRBJ2-2; the D gene is possibly TRBD1 (6 bases). There are 16 residues in the CDR3. V lost 0 bases and J lost 0, with 8 bases in between. Germline assignment: CDR1 WNHNN and CDR2 SYGVQD (reference sequence). The CDR3 sequence is CASSESRTANTGELFF. The DNA of the CDR3 is TGCGCCAGCAGTGAGTCACGGACAGCGAACACCGGGGAGCTGTTTTTT.

This clonotype was counted many times. V usage is TRBV5-1 and J usage is TRBJ1-1; D remains ambiguous. The V and J ends lost 0 bases and 5 bases respectively, with 11 bases between them. The length of the CDR3 is 14 residues. Germline V gene data show CDR1 as SGHRS and CDR2 as YFSETQ. In nucleotides, the CDR3 is TGCGCCAGCAGCTTGGCTACCAGGTATACTGAAGCTTTCTTT. Residues: CASSLATRYTEAFF.

This clonotype was detected ten times or more. This chain joins TRBV20-1 and TRBJ2-7; the match to TRBD2 covers 10 bases. Germline trimming cut 3 bases from V and 3 bases from J; bases unmatched to any gene: 5. The CDR3 sequence is 14 residues long. CDR1 DFQATT and CDR2 SNEGSKA come from the germline V gene (reference sequence). As DNA, the CDR3 is TGCAGTGCTAGCAAGCGGGGGGGCCTCTACGAGCAGTACTTC. Protein sequence: CSASKRGGLYEQYF.

Only a few counts were recorded for this clonotype. Being one base from a much bigger clone, this may be a read error. The V and J genes are TRBV30 and TRBJ2-2, with D perhaps TRBD1 (6 bases). V shed 8 bases and J shed 4 bases, with 11 bases lying between them. The germline gives CDR1 GTSNPN, CDR2 SVGIG (reference sequence). The CDR3 spans 12 residues. The CDR3: CARDTVTGELFF. CDR3 DNA sequence: TGTGCCAGGGACACGGTCACCGGGGAGCTGTTTTTT.

The table lists this clonotype with many counts. The chain uses TRBV28 and TRBJ1-1; 7 bases fit TRBD1. V gave up 6 bases and J gave up 1 base; unmatched junction bases: 5. CDR1 and CDR2 (germline): MDHEN, SYDVKM. This CDR3 spans 14 amino acids. The chain's CDR3 is CASRTGAQNTEAFF. For the CDR3, the DNA is TGTGCCAGCAGAACAGGGGCACAGAACACTGAAGCTTTCTTT.

This clonotype was detected many times. The J gene is TRBJ1-5, the V gene TRBV27, with D unresolved. Germline-derived CDR1 and CDR2 are MNHEY and SMNVEV (reference sequence). The V gene lost 0 bases and the J gene lost 0 bases, with 9 bases spanning the gap. The CDR3 contains 16 residues. CDR3 sequence: CASSLSWGDSNQPQHF. The CDR3 DNA sequence: TGTGCCAGCAGTTTATCTTGGGGAGATAGCAATCAGCCCCAGCATTTT.

This clonotype has ten or more counts. This chain connects TRBV6-2 or TRBV6-3 to TRBJ2-7; D might be TRBD1 (5 bases). V lost 7 bases to trimming and J lost 0 bases, with 16 bases between them. CDR1 MNHEY and CDR2 SVGEGT come from the germline V gene. The CDR3 totals 15 residues. CDR3 protein: CASTPSAGISYEQYF. CDR3 sequence (DNA): TGTGCCAGCACTCCGAGTGCAGGGATCTCCTACGAGCAGTACTTC.

On this clonotype itself: Sequence at one end of the junction differs from germline and may be a read error. The chain is built from TRBV11-1 and TRBJ2-5, with D perhaps TRBD2 (6 bases). Germline CDR1 SGHAT, CDR2 FQDESV (reference sequence). The CDR3 has 14 amino acids. CDR3 in DNA: TGTGCCGGCAGCCCTCGCCGGGACTTCGAGACCCAGTACTTC. Its translation is CAGSPRRDFETQYF.

This clonotype was seen many times. The chain employs TRBV5-1 and TRBJ1-2; D not certain. Trimming stripped 0 bases from V and 4 bases from J, with 10 bases between. In germline, CDR1 is SGHRS, CDR2 YFSETQ. There are 14 residues in the CDR3. The CDR3 bases are TGCGCCAGCAGCTTGGAGGCACAGTCCTATGGCTACACCTTC. Amino acids: CASSLEAQSYGYTF. Together with reference TRBV5-1 and TRBJ1-2, the CDR3 gives the full variable domain: KAGVTQTPRYLIKTRGQQVTLSCSPISGHRSVSWYQQTPGQGLQFLFEYFSETQRNKGNFPGRFSGRQFSNSRSEMNVSTLELGDSALYLCASSLEAQSYGYTFGSGTRLTVV.

This clonotype has ten or more counts. CDR3 in DNA: TGTGCCACCAGCAGTTGGGACAGGGGCTACGAGCAGTACTTC. Residues: CATSSWDRGYEQYF. J is TRBJ2-7 and V is TRBV15; 10 bases fit TRBD1. The germline CDR1 and CDR2 sequences are LNHNV and YYDKDF (reference sequence). V shed 3 bases, J shed 3 bases, and the junction held 2 bases outside the gene matches. CDR3 size: 14 residues.

The chain recombines TRBV12-3 or TRBV12-4 with TRBJ2-7; D is perhaps TRBD1 (5 bases). Trimming cost V 6 bases and J 3 bases, with 15 bases left between them. The length of the CDR3 is 14 residues. The CDR3 region is CASRPTVGGYEQYF. The CDR3, as DNA: TGTGCCAGCAGACCGACAGTCGGTGGCTACGAGCAGTACTTC.

Note on this clonotype: The CDR3 ends on some other residue instead of the conserved phenylalanine or tryptophan, so this is likely a read error. The chain recombines TRBV6-1 with TRBJ1-2; D gene ambiguous. The V gene's germline CDR1 is MNHNS and CDR2 SASEGT. Trimming stripped 1 base from V and 4 bases from J, with 7 bases between. This CDR3 has 13 residues. CDR3 residues: CASSEGDVYGYTL. For the CDR3, the DNA is TGTGCCAGCAGTGAAGGGGATGTCTATGGCTACACCCTT.